Listed below are T cell receptor beta chains from one sample, sequenced in a study of cytomegalovirus exposure and HLA in healthy donors. The repertoire was sequenced with immunoSEQ multiplex PCR; TCRdb's copy has only in-frame clones and lacks some. This sample has around 67,000 clones, with approximately 60% found just once. The sequencing sample was made of PBMCs. Receptors originate from a woman aged 45 to 65 in good health and CMV-seronegative. CDR3s leave out the opening cysteine and the closing phenylalanine or tryptophan. Fields, in order: V gene, D gene, J gene, CDR3 protein. D genes are given only for firm matches.

v_gene: TRBV7-9; d_gene: TRBD2; j_gene: TRBJ2-2; CDR3aa: VSSDLRSAGDTGELF
v_gene: TRBV28; d_gene: .; j_gene: TRBJ1-5; CDR3aa: ASTPGGSNQPQH
v_gene: TRBV20-1; d_gene: .; j_gene: TRBJ2-1; CDR3aa: SARAYNEQF
v_gene: TRBV4-3; d_gene: .; j_gene: TRBJ2-1; CDR3aa: ASSPTSGSWKQF
v_gene: TRBV6-5; d_gene: .; j_gene: TRBJ1-1; CDR3aa: ASLPGGPITEAF
v_gene: TRBV29-1; d_gene: .; j_gene: TRBJ2-1; CDR3aa: SVESRGVEQF
v_gene: TRBV6-6; d_gene: .; j_gene: TRBJ1-1; CDR3aa: ASRPQTVNTEAF
v_gene: TRBV5-1; d_gene: .; j_gene: TRBJ2-5; CDR3aa: ASSLQGLYQETQY
v_gene: TRBV9; d_gene: .; j_gene: TRBJ2-1; CDR3aa: ASSTREKSYNEQF
v_gene: TRBV9; d_gene: TRBD2; j_gene: TRBJ2-5; CDR3aa: ASSVGSGRYETQY
v_gene: TRBV18; d_gene: TRBD2; j_gene: TRBJ2-7; CDR3aa: ASSPPGLLNYEQY
v_gene: TRBV28; d_gene: TRBD1; j_gene: TRBJ2-7; CDR3aa: ASSTPGQSSYEQY
v_gene: TRBV28; d_gene: TRBD1; j_gene: TRBJ1-2; CDR3aa: ASSLSTGTGGYT
v_gene: TRBV28; d_gene: .; j_gene: TRBJ2-7; CDR3aa: ASSFYGSRSYEQY
v_gene: TRBV29-1; d_gene: TRBD1; j_gene: TRBJ2-3; CDR3aa: SVEPNRGADTQY
v_gene: TRBV4-3; d_gene: .; j_gene: TRBJ2-3; CDR3aa: ASSPSVSDTQY
v_gene: TRBV9; d_gene: TRBD2; j_gene: TRBJ2-5; CDR3aa: ASSVASSGYQETQY
v_gene: TRBV4-2; d_gene: .; j_gene: TRBJ2-7; CDR3aa: ASSLTPLRVHEQY
v_gene: TRBV19; d_gene: .; j_gene: TRBJ1-5; CDR3aa: ASSYVEANQPQH
v_gene: TRBV19; d_gene: .; j_gene: TRBJ1-5; CDR3aa: ASSRGGINQPQH
v_gene: TRBV4-1; d_gene: .; j_gene: TRBJ1-1; CDR3aa: ASTRTPTSGTEAF
v_gene: TRBV5-1; d_gene: TRBD2; j_gene: TRBJ2-7; CDR3aa: ASSYQGLANTRVEQY
v_gene: TRBV28; d_gene: TRBD1; j_gene: TRBJ1-4; CDR3aa: ASSPNRGMEKLF
v_gene: TRBV6-5; d_gene: TRBD2; j_gene: TRBJ2-1; CDR3aa: ASSYLGLAEQF
v_gene: TRBV29-1; d_gene: TRBD2; j_gene: TRBJ2-3; CDR3aa: SVGLAGSDTQY
v_gene: TRBV5-4; d_gene: TRBD1; j_gene: TRBJ2-6; CDR3aa: ASSLRSGTGISGANVLT
v_gene: TRBV30; d_gene: .; j_gene: TRBJ1-2; CDR3aa: AWEGSV
v_gene: TRBV21-1; d_gene: .; j_gene: TRBJ2-7; CDR3aa: ASRMGTGCYEQY
v_gene: TRBV5-4; d_gene: .; j_gene: TRBJ2-1; CDR3aa: ASSLDIATSSYNEQF
v_gene: TRBV7-7; d_gene: .; j_gene: TRBJ2-5; CDR3aa: ASSYNTYEETQY
v_gene: TRBV7-6; d_gene: TRBD1; j_gene: TRBJ1-5; CDR3aa: ASSQWGQGNQPQH
v_gene: TRBV5-6; d_gene: TRBD2; j_gene: TRBJ2-1; CDR3aa: ASRLSWGEGYNEQF
v_gene: TRBV10-3; d_gene: .; j_gene: TRBJ2-2; CDR3aa: AIRLSAPGTGELF
v_gene: TRBV10-2; d_gene: TRBD2; j_gene: TRBJ2-2; CDR3aa: ASSGLAGGTGELF
v_gene: TRBV4-3; d_gene: TRBD1; j_gene: TRBJ2-5; CDR3aa: ASSQETGTGVMKQY
v_gene: TRBV7-9; d_gene: .; j_gene: TRBJ1-1; CDR3aa: ASSFTGSTEAF
v_gene: TRBV4-3; d_gene: .; j_gene: TRBJ2-7; CDR3aa: ASSQDQNPWGLEQY
v_gene: TRBV7-2; d_gene: TRBD2; j_gene: TRBJ2-7; CDR3aa: ASSFLGTSGIPTTYEQY
v_gene: TRBV27; d_gene: .; j_gene: TRBJ1-1; CDR3aa: ASIPLRLGGNTEAF
v_gene: TRBV6-5; d_gene: TRBD2; j_gene: TRBJ2-1; CDR3aa: ASSYSLLAGAREQF
v_gene: TRBV18; d_gene: TRBD1; j_gene: TRBJ1-2; CDR3aa: ASSPFGQGNYGYT
v_gene: TRBV6-4; d_gene: TRBD1; j_gene: TRBJ1-1; CDR3aa: ASRVDRVNTEAF
v_gene: TRBV5-1; d_gene: .; j_gene: TRBJ1-2; CDR3aa: ASSDGTNYGYT
v_gene: TRBV28; d_gene: TRBD1; j_gene: TRBJ1-1; CDR3aa: ASNAGGYTEAF
v_gene: TRBV5-1; d_gene: TRBD2; j_gene: TRBJ2-1; CDR3aa: ASSPGLAGAFGEQF
v_gene: TRBV25-1; d_gene: .; j_gene: TRBJ2-5; CDR3aa: ASSEFSGLQETQY
v_gene: TRBV6-1; d_gene: TRBD1; j_gene: TRBJ2-7; CDR3aa: ASSGAGGQGTVGQY